This T cell receptor beta chain was retrieved from a study of blood T cell repertoires in COVID-19. Turning to the study itself: From T cells, B-cell-depleted T cells, or PBMCs came the material, which was cDNA or gDNA.

Sequencing used immunoSEQ multiplex PCR; TCRdb keeps in-frame clones, though not all of them. This table holds about 150,000 clones, more than 75% found once. Germline-derived CDR1 and CDR2 are SQVTM and ANQGSEA. The CDR3 covers 13 residues. V gave up 8 bases and J gave up 4 bases, with 17 bases separating them. V gene TRBV29-1 combines with J gene TRBJ1-1; TRBD1 is a possible D gene (6 bases). This receptor was taken from an elderly man with acute or convalescent COVID-19. Sequencing was done on a sample of peripheral blood. CDR3 region: CSTREGGGTEAFF. CDR3 in DNA: TGCAGCACTAGGGAGGGGGGTGGCACTGAAGCTTTCTTT.